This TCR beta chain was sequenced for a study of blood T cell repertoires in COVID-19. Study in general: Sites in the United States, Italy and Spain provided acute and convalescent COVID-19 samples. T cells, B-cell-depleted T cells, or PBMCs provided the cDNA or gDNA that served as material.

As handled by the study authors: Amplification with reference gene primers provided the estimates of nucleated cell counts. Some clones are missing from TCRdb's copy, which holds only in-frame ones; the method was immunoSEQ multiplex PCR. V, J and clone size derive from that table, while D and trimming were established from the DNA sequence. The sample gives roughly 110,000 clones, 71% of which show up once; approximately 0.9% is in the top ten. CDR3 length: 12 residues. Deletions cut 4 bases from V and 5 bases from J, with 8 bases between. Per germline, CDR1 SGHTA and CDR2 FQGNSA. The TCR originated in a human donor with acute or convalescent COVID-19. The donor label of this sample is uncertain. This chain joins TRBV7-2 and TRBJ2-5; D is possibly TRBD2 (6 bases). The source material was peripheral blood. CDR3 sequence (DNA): TGTGCCAGCAGCTACGCGGGGGAGACCCAGTACTTC. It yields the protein CASSYAGETQYF.